This T cell receptor beta chain was captured in a study of shared clonotypes between healthy human individuals. General study results and limits: A handful of donors shared approximately 5% of their naive CD4 clonotypes.

This clone was observed a few times. Its antigen is unknown. Per the original methods: Owing to the provision of junction-only sequences devoid of quality scores by immunoSEQ, filtering differed. Produced via immunoSEQ multiplex PCR; TCRdb's table is partial and in-frame only. V, J and clone size reflect that table, while D and trimming were determined from the DNA. This table has about 1 million clones, about 80% appearing once. Every contributor of samples was a Caucasian grown-up residing in Nashville, Tennessee. Per the germline V gene, CDR1 is WNHNN and CDR2 is SYGVQD (reference sequence). CDR3 length equals 13 residues. V dropped 0 bases and J dropped 6 bases, with 3 bases sitting between them.

Material for sequencing was memory CD4+ T cells sorted from blood. Subset: CD45RA-negative fraction. The chain carries TRBV10-1 and TRBJ1-6; no clear D gene. The sequence was obtained from a man younger than 35 in good health. The DNA for the CDR3 is TGCGCCAGCAGTGAGTCGCCTAATTCACCCCTCCACTTT. It specifies CASSESPNSPLHF.